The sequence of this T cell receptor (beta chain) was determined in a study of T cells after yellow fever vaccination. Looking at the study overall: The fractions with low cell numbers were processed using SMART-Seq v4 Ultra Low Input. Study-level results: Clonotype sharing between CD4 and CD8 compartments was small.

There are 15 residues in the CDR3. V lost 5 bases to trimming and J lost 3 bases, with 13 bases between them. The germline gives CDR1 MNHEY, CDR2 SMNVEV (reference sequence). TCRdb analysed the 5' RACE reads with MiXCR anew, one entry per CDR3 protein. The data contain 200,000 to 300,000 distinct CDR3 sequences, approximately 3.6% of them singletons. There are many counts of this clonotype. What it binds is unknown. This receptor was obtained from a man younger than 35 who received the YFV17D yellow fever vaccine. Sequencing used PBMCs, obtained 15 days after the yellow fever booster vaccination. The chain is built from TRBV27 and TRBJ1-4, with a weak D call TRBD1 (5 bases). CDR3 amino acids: CASSRMGVSNEKLFF. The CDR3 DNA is TGTGCCAGCAGTCGGATGGGGGTGTCTAATGAAAAACTGTTTTTT.